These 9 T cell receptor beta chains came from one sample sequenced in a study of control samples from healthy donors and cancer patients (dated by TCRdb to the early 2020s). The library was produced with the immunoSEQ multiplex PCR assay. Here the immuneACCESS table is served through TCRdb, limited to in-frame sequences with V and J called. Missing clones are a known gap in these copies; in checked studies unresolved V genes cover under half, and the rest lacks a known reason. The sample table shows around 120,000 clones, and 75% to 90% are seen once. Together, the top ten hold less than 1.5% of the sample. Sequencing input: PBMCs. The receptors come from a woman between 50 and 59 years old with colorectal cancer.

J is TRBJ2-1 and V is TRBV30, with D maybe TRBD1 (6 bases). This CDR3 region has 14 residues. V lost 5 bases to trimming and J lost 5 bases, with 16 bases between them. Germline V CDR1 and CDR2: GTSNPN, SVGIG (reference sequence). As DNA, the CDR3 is TGTGCCTGGGTTCCACAGGGCCCCCACAATGAGCAGTTCTTC. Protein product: CAWVPQGPHNEQFF.

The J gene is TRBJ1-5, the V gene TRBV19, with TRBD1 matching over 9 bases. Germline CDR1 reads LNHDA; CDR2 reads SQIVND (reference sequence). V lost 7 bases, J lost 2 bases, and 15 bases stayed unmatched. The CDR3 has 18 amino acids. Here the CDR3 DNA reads TGTGCCAGTACCGGGAACAGGGGGCCGTCTTTGGGCAATCAGCCCCAGCATTTT. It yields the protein CASTGNRGPSLGNQPQHF.

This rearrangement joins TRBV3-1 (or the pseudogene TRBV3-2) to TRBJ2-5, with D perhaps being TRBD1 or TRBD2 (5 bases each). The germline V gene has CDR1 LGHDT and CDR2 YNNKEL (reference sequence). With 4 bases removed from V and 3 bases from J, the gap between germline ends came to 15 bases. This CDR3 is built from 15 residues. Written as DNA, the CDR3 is TGTGCCAGCAGCCGTTCAGGGAGTTCTAAAGAGACCCAGTACTTC. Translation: CASSRSGSSKETQYF.

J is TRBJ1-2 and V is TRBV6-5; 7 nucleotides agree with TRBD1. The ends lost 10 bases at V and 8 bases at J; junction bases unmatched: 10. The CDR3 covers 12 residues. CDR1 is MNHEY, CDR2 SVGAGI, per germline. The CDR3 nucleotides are TGTGCCACCAGACAGGGAACCCCCGGCTACACCTTC. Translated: CATRQGTPGYTF.

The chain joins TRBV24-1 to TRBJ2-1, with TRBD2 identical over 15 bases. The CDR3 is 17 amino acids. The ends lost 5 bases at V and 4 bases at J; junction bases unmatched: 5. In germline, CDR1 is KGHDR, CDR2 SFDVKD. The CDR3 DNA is TGTGCCACCAGTGGGACTAGCGGGAGGGGCGTATACAATGAGCAGTTCTTC. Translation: CATSGTSGRGVYNEQFF.

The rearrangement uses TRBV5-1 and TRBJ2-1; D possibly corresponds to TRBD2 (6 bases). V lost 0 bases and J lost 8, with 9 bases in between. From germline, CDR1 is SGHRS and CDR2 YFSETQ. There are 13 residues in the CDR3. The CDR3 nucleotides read TGCGCCAGCAGCTTGGCCTCGGGGGATGAGCAGTTCTTC. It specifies CASSLASGDEQFF.

The CDR3 region is CAWSHTYEQYF. CDR3 nucleotide sequence: TGTGCCTGGAGCCATACATACGAGCAGTACTTC. V and J are TRBV30 and TRBJ2-7; no definite D call. Germline-derived CDR1 and CDR2 are GTSNPN and SVGIG (reference sequence). There are 11 residues in the CDR3. The V and J ends lost 3 bases and 4 bases respectively, with 7 bases between them. Full variable domain (missing parts from reference TRBV30 and TRBJ2-7): SQTIHQWPATLVQPVGSPLSLECTVEGTSNPNLYWYRQAAGRGLQLLFYSVGIGQISSEVPQNLSASRPQDRQFILSSKKLLLSDSGFYLCAWSHTYEQYFGPGTRLTVT.

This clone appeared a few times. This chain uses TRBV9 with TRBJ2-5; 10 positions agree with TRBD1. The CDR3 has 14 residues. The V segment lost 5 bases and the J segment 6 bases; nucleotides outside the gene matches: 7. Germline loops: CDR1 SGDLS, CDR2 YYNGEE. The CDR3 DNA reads TGTGCCAGCAGTGCCGGGACAGGGGCTCAGACCCAGTACTTC. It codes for CASSAGTGAQTQYF.

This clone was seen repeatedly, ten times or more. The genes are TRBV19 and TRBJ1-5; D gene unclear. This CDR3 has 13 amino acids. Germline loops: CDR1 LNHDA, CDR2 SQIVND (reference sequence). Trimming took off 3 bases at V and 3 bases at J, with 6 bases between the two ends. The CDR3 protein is CASSMQINQPQHF. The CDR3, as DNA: TGTGCCAGTAGTATGCAGATCAATCAGCCCCAGCATTTT.